The 7 T cell receptor beta chains reported below all come from one sample, sequenced in a study of blood T cells in healthy people across ages (dated by TCRdb to between 2015 and 2017). The library came from 5' RACE. The reads were generated on an Illumina HiSeq 2500. A second 7 to 11 cycle PCR used a sample-barcoded 5' primer and a J-beta primer mix. In-frame beta chains were kept once TCRdb had trimmed the public reads at Q25 with fastp and called clones with MiXCR. Under each unique CDR3 protein, matching rows form one entry showing the most common genes and DNA. The sample table shows about 1.4 million distinct CDR3 sequences, and roughly 59% are seen once. The ten most abundant clones make up about 6.7% of the sample. The sample was blood. Receptors were obtained from a man between 18 and 29 years old in good health.

The chain couples TRBV7-2 to TRBJ2-7; TRBD1 or TRBD2 may be the D gene (5 bases each). The CDR3 has 15 amino acids. The V end was cut by 5 bases, the J end by 2 bases, with 16 bases between. Germline V gene sequence: CDR1 SGHTA, CDR2 FQGNSA. The CDR3 nucleotides are TGTGCCAGCAGCATGGTGCTACGAGGGGCCTACGAGCAGTACTTC. Its protein is CASSMVLRGAYEQYF.

This chain uses TRBV15 with TRBJ2-5; 8 bases are shared with TRBD2. Germline V CDR1 and CDR2: LNHNV, YYDKDF (reference sequence). This CDR3 has 15 amino acids. V shed 1 base and J 5 bases; nucleotides not matched to a gene: 6. The CDR3, as DNA: TGTGCCACCAGCAGAGCCCAGCGGGAGATGGAGACCCAGTACTTC. Translation gives CATSRAQREMETQYF.

The V gene is TRBV20-1, the J gene TRBJ2-1; the D gene could be TRBD1 or TRBD2 (5 bases each). V was clipped by 3 bases and J by 0 bases, with 15 bases between them. The CDR3 covers 16 residues. Germline CDR1 and CDR2: DFQATT and SNEGSKA (reference sequence). CDR3: CSASLVGVFSYNEQFF. The CDR3, as DNA: TGCAGTGCTAGTTTGGTGGGGGTTTTCTCCTACAATGAGCAGTTCTTC.

The genes are TRBV12-3 or TRBV12-4 and TRBJ2-2, with a possible D match to TRBD1 (6 bases). Between the trimmed V and J ends, which lost 5 bases and 4 bases, there was a span of 11 bases. This CDR3 comprises 14 residues. CDR3 DNA sequence: TGTGCCAGCAGTCTACAGGGAACCACCGGGGAGCTGTTTTTT. Amino acid sequence: CASSLQGTTGELFF.

This clonotype was seen a few times. In nucleotides, the CDR3 is TGTGCCAGCAGTGAAGCGCCCGGAAACTATGGCTACACCTTC. Amino acid sequence: CASSEAPGNYGYTF. The V gene is TRBV2, the J gene TRBJ1-2; D uncertain. The length of the CDR3 is 14 residues. Trimming pared 0 bases from V and 2 bases from J, leaving 7 bases between. CDR1 SNHLY and CDR2 FYNNEI come from the germline V gene.

V and J are TRBV12-3 or TRBV12-4 and TRBJ2-7; D might be TRBD2 (5 bases). This CDR3 region has 12 residues. Trimming removed 2 bases from V and 5 bases from J, with 7 bases in between. The CDR3 reads CASSLWRDEQYF. Here the CDR3 DNA reads TGTGCCAGCAGTTTATGGCGGGACGAGCAGTACTTC.

This chain joins TRBV7-9 and TRBJ2-7; D unresolved. This CDR3 contains 14 residues. Per germline, CDR1 SEHNR and CDR2 FQNEAQ (reference sequence). V lost 1 base to trimming and J lost 4 bases, with 11 bases between them. CDR3 DNA: TGTGCCAGCAGCTTAGATGTAGTCCCATACGAGCAGTACTTC. It codes for CASSLDVVPYEQYF.